These 27 T cell receptor beta chains share one sample of origin, sequenced in a study of T cells in Graves' hyperthyroidism and ophthalmopathy. TCR beta CDR3 regions were amplified from RNA. First-round RT-PCR of the TCR CDR3 relied on the HTBI primer set. TCRdb itself ran the multiplex PCR reads through MiXCR, one entry per CDR3 protein. The table has hundreds of thousands of distinct CDR3 sequences, around 16% seen once. Sequencing was performed on blood. Receptors originate from a woman in her late teens or twenties with Graves' hyperthyroidism.

With respect to this clonotype: A much larger clone lies one base from this, so it may be a read error. This sequence joins TRBV10-1 and TRBJ2-3; 9 nucleotides line up with TRBD2. CDR1 and CDR2 (germline): WNHNN, SYGVQD (reference sequence). The CDR3 length is 17 residues. V was pared by 3 bases and J by 5 bases, with 12 bases of the junction left unmatched. This chain's CDR3 is CASSEVASGGSEDTQYF. The DNA of the CDR3 is TGCGCCAGCAGTGAAGTAGCGAGCGGGGGGTCTGAAGATACGCAGTATTTT.

This clonotype was seen only a few times. The rearrangement joins TRBV15 to TRBJ2-1; no definite D call. The V and J ends lost 0 bases and 7 bases respectively, with 16 bases between them. Germline V lookup: CDR1 LNHNV, CDR2 YYDKDF (reference sequence). The CDR3 contains 16 residues. The CDR3 nucleotides are TGTGCCACCAGCAGAGATAGAGGAGTAGTTGGGAATGAGCAGTTCTTC. It yields the protein CATSRDRGVVGNEQFF.

This clonotype showed up many times. The chain carries TRBV11-1 and TRBJ1-5; no clear D gene. The CDR3 has 15 residues. Trimming took off 2 bases at V and 0 bases at J, with 8 bases between the two ends. From germline, CDR1 is SGHAT and CDR2 FQDESV (reference sequence). As DNA, the CDR3 is TGTGCCAGCAGCTTAAACCCGGGTAGCAATCAGCCCCAGCATTTT. Protein: CASSLNPGSNQPQHF.

V is TRBV6-2 or TRBV6-3 and J is TRBJ2-7; D uncertain. The ends were cut back, 2 bases at V and 6 bases at J, with 8 bases in the middle. The CDR3 spans 12 residues. Per the germline V gene, CDR1 is MNHEY and CDR2 is SVGEGT. Here the CDR3 DNA reads TGTGCCAGCAGTTACCAGGTGGGCGAGCAGTACTTC. Protein sequence: CASSYQVGEQYF.

The rearrangement joins TRBV7-2 to TRBJ2-5; 10 positions match TRBD2. Per the germline V gene, CDR1 is SGHTA and CDR2 is FQGNSA. The CDR3 consists of 18 residues. Germline trimming cut 5 bases from V and 4 bases from J; bases unmatched to any gene: 16. The CDR3 bases are TGTGCCAGCAGCCGACCGGGGGCTAGCGGGGGTAAGGGAGAGACCCAGTACTTC. Translated, it gives CASSRPGASGGKGETQYF.

Ten or more counts support this clonotype. This chain links TRBV5-1 with TRBJ2-1; TRBD2 matches at 16 bases. Germline V gene data show CDR1 as SGHRS and CDR2 as YFSETQ. Trimming cost V 4 bases and J 9 bases; bases outside gene matches: 4. The CDR3 extends over 15 amino acids. The CDR3 here is CASSPGTSGGAEQFF. CDR3 nucleotides: TGCGCCAGCAGCCCCGGGACTAGCGGGGGGGCTGAGCAGTTCTTC.

V gene TRBV29-1 combines with J gene TRBJ2-7; D ambiguous. Germline V gene sequence: CDR1 SQVTM, CDR2 ANQGSEA. The germline V and J ends were trimmed by 6 bases and 0 bases, with 9 bases remaining between them. The CDR3 extends over 12 amino acids. The CDR3 protein is CSVTMNSYEQYF. Written as DNA, the CDR3 is TGCAGCGTGACAATGAACTCCTACGAGCAGTACTTC.

The rearrangement links TRBV5-1 to TRBJ1-3; weak D call: TRBD1 (5 bases). Germline V CDR1 and CDR2: SGHRS, YFSETQ. This CDR3 is 14 amino acids long. V was pared by 5 bases and J by 6 bases, with 15 bases between. The CDR3 nucleotides read TGCGCCAGCAGATCTGACAGCCGACCAAACACCATATATTTT. It yields the protein CASRSDSRPNTIYF.

In this sample, this clonotype turned up many times. The V and J genes are TRBV7-2 and TRBJ2-5; 7 nucleotides agree with TRBD1. The germline CDR1 and CDR2 sequences are SGHTA and FQGNSA. The CDR3 covers 14 residues. The V gene end was trimmed by 6 bases and the J gene end by 4 bases; junction bases not matched to a gene: 8. The CDR3 region has the DNA TGTGCCAGCAGAATGACAGGGAGTTCAGAGACCCAGTACTTC. Translated, it gives CASRMTGSSETQYF.

Many counts were recorded for this clonotype. The gene calls are TRBV20-1 and TRBJ2-7; D not certain. CDR1 DFQATT and CDR2 SNEGSKA come from the germline V gene (reference sequence). Trimming took off 3 bases at V and 0 bases at J, with 21 bases between the two ends. The CDR3 is made up of 17 amino acids. The CDR3 DNA reads TGCAGTGCTAGTAGGCTTATGCGGCTTACAAGCTCCTACGAGCAGTACTTC. Encoded protein: CSASRLMRLTSSYEQYF.

The sample holds many counts of this clonotype. CDR3 nucleotide sequence: TGTGCCAGCAGTAAAACAGCACTAGCGGGAGGTGTCTACGAGCAGTACTTC. Protein: CASSKTALAGGVYEQYF. The chain uses TRBV27 and TRBJ2-7; 12 nucleotides match TRBD2. Germline lookup yields CDR1 MNHEY and CDR2 SMNVEV (reference sequence). V lost 5 bases to trimming and J lost 3 bases; unmatched junction nucleotides: 11. This CDR3 contains 17 residues.

V gene TRBV12-3 or TRBV12-4 combines with J gene TRBJ2-3, with 8 bases fitting TRBD2. V shed 3 bases and J 5 bases; nucleotides not matched to a gene: 7. CDR3 length: 15 residues. The CDR3 DNA reads TGTGCCAGCAGTTTTGCGGGGGGCGGAAGAGATACGCAGTATTTT. Its protein is CASSFAGGGRDTQYF.

This clonotype was found many times. A junction boundary mismatches the germline segment, possibly from a read error. The chain links TRBV6-1 to TRBJ2-7; 7 bases map to TRBD1. Germline lookup yields CDR1 MNHNS and CDR2 SASEGT. The CDR3 spans 16 residues. CDR3 in DNA: TGTGCCAGCAGAGAAGAGCGGACAGGCGGTTCCTACGAGCAGTACTTC. It translates to CASREERTGGSYEQYF.

The genes are TRBV9 and TRBJ1-1, with 7 positions matching TRBD1. The CDR3 runs 13 residues. Germline V gene lookup returns CDR1 SGDLS and CDR2 YYNGEE. J gave up 5 bases and V 4 bases, and 5 bases lay outside the gene matches. This CDR3 reads CASSFRQGTEAFF. CDR3 DNA: TGTGCCAGCAGCTTTCGACAGGGAACTGAAGCTTTCTTT.

This clonotype was seen many times. This rearrangement joins TRBV6-1 to TRBJ2-1, with a possible D match to TRBD1 (6 bases). Germline loops: CDR1 MNHNS, CDR2 SASEGT. The CDR3 is made up of 14 amino acids. V lost 6 bases, J lost 5 bases, and 14 bases lay in between. In nucleotides, the CDR3 is TGTGCCAGCAGCTCTCCCGGACAGAACAATGAGCAGTTCTTC. Translated: CASSSPGQNNEQFF.

This clonotype was seen many times. This chain joins TRBV2 and TRBJ1-5; 7 nucleotides line up with TRBD1. From germline, CDR1 is SNHLY and CDR2 FYNNEI. The CDR3 has 15 residues. J lost 4 bases, V lost 6 bases, and 9 bases had no gene match. The CDR3 loop is CASRQTGTENQPQHF. The CDR3 bases are TGTGCCAGCAGGCAAACCGGGACAGAAAATCAGCCCCAGCATTTT. The entire variable domain, with the rest obtained from reference TRBV2 and TRBJ1-5, is as follows: EPEVTQTPSHQVTQMGQEVILRCVPISNHLYFYWYRQILGQKVEFLVSFYNNEISEKSEIFDDQFSVERPDGSNFTLKIRSTKLEDSAMYFCASRQTGTENQPQHFGDGTRLSIL.

This clonotype was counted between two and nine times. The V gene is TRBV7-2, the J gene TRBJ2-5; 7 bases are shared with TRBD2. CDR1 and CDR2 (germline): SGHTA, FQGNSA. The J segment lost 5 bases and the V segment lost 6 bases, leaving 12 bases of the junction unmatched. The CDR3 length is 15 residues. CDR3 protein: CASSSNWGGAETQYF. The CDR3 DNA reads TGTGCCAGCAGTTCGAACTGGGGAGGGGCCGAGACCCAGTACTTC.

The gene calls are TRBV5-1 and TRBJ2-5; the D is unclear. This CDR3 region has 14 residues. Germline CDR1 reads SGHRS; CDR2 reads YFSETQ. Trimming left V 0 bases short and J 3 bases short, with 9 bases between. The CDR3 bases are TGCGCCAGCAGCTTGGCCCTCACCAAAGAGACCCAGTACTTC. Translation: CASSLALTKETQYF.

The chain combines TRBV12-3 or TRBV12-4 with TRBJ1-1; D not certain. Trimming left V 1 base short and J 5 bases short, with 11 bases between. This CDR3 has 14 amino acids. CDR3 DNA: TGTGCCAGCAGTTTAGGGACCTTGGTAACTGAAGCTTTCTTT. This translates into CASSLGTLVTEAFF.

This clonotype was picked up a small number of times. This chain uses TRBV24-1 with TRBJ1-6; D is ambiguous. Germline CDR1 reads KGHDR; CDR2 reads SFDVKD. This CDR3 has 14 residues. V was clipped by 2 bases and J by 10 bases, with 11 bases between them. The CDR3 reads CATSDSWRGSPLHF. CDR3 DNA sequence: TGTGCCACCAGTGATTCGTGGCGGGGATCACCCCTCCACTTT.

The V gene is TRBV10-3, the J gene TRBJ2-3, with 11 bases aligning to TRBD1. V lost 9 bases to trimming and J lost 2 bases; unmatched junction nucleotides: 4. CDR1 ENHRY and CDR2 SYGVKD come from the germline V gene. The CDR3 is 14 residues long. The CDR3 loop reads CAIRTGGSTDTQYF. CDR3 DNA sequence: TGTGCCATACGGACAGGGGGCTCCACAGATACGCAGTATTTT.

This clonotype was seen a few times. The rearrangement joins TRBV29-1 to TRBJ1-1, with D possibly being TRBD1 (5 bases). The CDR3 totals 14 residues. Germline V CDR1 and CDR2: SQVTM, ANQGSEA. The V end was cut by 0 bases, the J end by 0 bases, with 8 bases between. CDR3 sequence: CSVEDTGVNTEAFF. In DNA, the CDR3 is TGCAGCGTTGAAGATACGGGGGTGAACACTGAAGCTTTCTTT. Variable domain in full (rest from reference TRBV29-1 and TRBJ1-1): SAVISQKPSRDICQRGTSLTIQCQVDSQVTMMFWYRQQPGQSLTLIATANQGSEATYESGFVIDKFPISRPNLTFSTLTVSNMSPEDSSIYLCSVEDTGVNTEAFFGQGTRLTVV.

This clonotype showed up just once. This sequence may be a read error, since a much larger clone differs from it by one base. The chain combines TRBV12-3 or TRBV12-4 with TRBJ1-3; D gene uncertain. Trimming took 3 bases from V and 5 from J, leaving 2 bases between them. The CDR3 length is 11 residues. Here the CDR3 reads CASSFRNTIYF. DNA for the CDR3: TGTGCCAGCAGTTTTAGAAACACCATATATTTT.

This clonotype was recorded many times. The chain joins TRBV6-2 or TRBV6-3 to TRBJ1-1; possible D gene TRBD1, 5 bases. Germline V CDR1 and CDR2: MNHEY, SVGEGT. V was shortened by 2 bases and J by 1 base, with 11 bases between the two germline ends. CDR3 size: 15 residues. Written as DNA, the CDR3 is TGTGCCAGCAGTTACCCTACAGGAGAGAACACTGAAGCTTTCTTT. It specifies CASSYPTGENTEAFF.

This clonotype came up once. Given a much more abundant clone one base away, this may be a read error. The chain uses TRBV20-1 and TRBJ2-7; 8 bases fit TRBD2. Germline values: CDR1 DFQATT, CDR2 SNEGSKA (reference sequence). The CDR3 has 13 amino acids. Trimming took 1 base from V and 4 from J; bases not matched to a gene: 3. The CDR3 DNA reads TGCAGTGCTAGAGGGACTAGCACATACGAGCAGTACTTC. Protein sequence: CSARGTSTYEQYF.

This clonotype was detected ten times or more. The chain couples TRBV11-2 to TRBJ2-5; 7 bases fit TRBD2. CDR3 size: 16 residues. V was pared by 5 bases and J by 5 bases, with 14 bases of the junction left unmatched. Germline V gene lookup returns CDR1 SGHAT and CDR2 FQNNGV. The CDR3 DNA sequence: TGTGCCAGCAGCCAATTAGGCGGGGGTTCGTCGGAGACCCAGTACTTC. It codes for CASSQLGGGSSETQYF. The full variable domain, rest sourced from reference TRBV11-2 and TRBJ2-5, is EAGVAQSPRYKIIEKRQSVAFWCNPISGHATLYWYQQILGQGPKLLIQFQNNGVVDDSQLPKDRFSAERLKGVDSTLKIQPAKLEDSAVYLCASSQLGGGSSETQYFGPGTRLLVL.

The CDR3 DNA reads TGTGCCAGCAGTTTAGAGGAATATGGCTACACCTTC. It specifies CASSLEEYGYTF. The V call is TRBV6-1, the J call TRBJ1-2, with D hard to call. The CDR3 totals 12 residues. Per germline, CDR1 MNHNS and CDR2 SASEGT. The V and J ends lost 5 bases and 5 bases respectively, with 9 bases between them.